This T cell receptor beta chain was sequenced during a study of shared clonotypes between healthy human individuals. Study-level results: An effect of sequencing depth on clonotype sharing among donors was expected. Among several donors, approximately 5% of naive CD4 clonotypes were found in common.

Naive CD4+ cells were CD45RA-selected; the remaining cells were memory. Comments on this clone: Its antigen remains unidentified.

The CDR3 consists of 12 residues. Trimming cost V 5 bases and J 8 bases, with 9 bases left between them. Germline V gene data show CDR1 as MDHEN and CDR2 as SYDVKM. It was 150 to 250 ng DNA, 28,000 or so T cell genomes, that sorted-subset replicate PCRs used. Sequencing used immunoSEQ multiplex PCR; TCRdb keeps in-frame clones, though not all of them. The sample has roughly 520,000 clones, around 95% seen once. J is TRBJ1-4 and V is TRBV28; D remains unclear. Specimen: naive CD4+ T cells sorted from blood. Described subset: CD45RA+ positively selected. This sequence was found in a woman aged 30 to 39 in good health. This CDR3 reads CASSLVGEKLFF. CDR3 coding DNA: TGTGCCAGCAGTCTGGTAGGCGAAAAACTGTTTTTT.